Given below is one TCR beta chain in context. Antigen specificity is unknown. The data stem from a study of shared clonotypes between healthy human individuals. Study conclusions and caveats: Against clonotypes common to all four donors, non-shared ones had lower generation probabilities. Sequencing depth was predicted to influence how clonotypes are shared among donors. Generally, naive subsets came out with larger estimated richness than memory subsets.

CDR3 length: 13 amino acids. Trimming pared 10 bases from V and 0 bases from J, leaving 9 bases between. CDR1 ENHRY and CDR2 SYGVKD come from the germline V gene. Assay: immunoSEQ multiplex PCR; the TCRdb copy retains only in-frame clones and omits some. The sample shows some 2,000,000 clones, 95% of them seen only once. The receptor comes from a man in his late teens or twenties in good health. Sequencing used naive CD4+ T cells sorted from blood. Subset denoted: CD45RA+ positively selected. The rearrangement joins TRBV10-3 to TRBJ2-2; D might be TRBD1 (6 bases). The CDR3 is CATDRSNTGELFF. The CDR3 DNA is TGTGCCACCGACAGGTCGAACACCGGGGAGCTGTTTTTT.